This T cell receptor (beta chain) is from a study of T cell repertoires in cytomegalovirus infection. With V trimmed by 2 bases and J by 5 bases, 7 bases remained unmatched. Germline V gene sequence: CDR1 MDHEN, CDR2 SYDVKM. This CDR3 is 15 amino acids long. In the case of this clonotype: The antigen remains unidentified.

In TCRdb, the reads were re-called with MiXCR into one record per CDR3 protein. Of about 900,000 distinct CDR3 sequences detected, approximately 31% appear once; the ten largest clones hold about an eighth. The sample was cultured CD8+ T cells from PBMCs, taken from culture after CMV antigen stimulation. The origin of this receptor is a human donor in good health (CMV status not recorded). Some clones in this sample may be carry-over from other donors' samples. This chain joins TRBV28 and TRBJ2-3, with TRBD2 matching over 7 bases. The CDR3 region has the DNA TGTGCCAGCAGTTTACGGCGGGGGAGGGGAGATACGCAGTATTTT. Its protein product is CASSLRRGRGDTQYF.